This passage covers 4 T cell receptor beta chains from one sample sequenced in a study of early T cells in non-severe SARS-CoV-2 infection. In TCRdb, the 5' RACE reads were re-called with MiXCR into one record per CDR3 protein. Of approximately 39,000 distinct CDR3 sequences in the sample, around 4.6% were seen once. The source material was whole blood. The receptor source for this set is an adult who was a healthcare worker with PCR-confirmed SARS-CoV-2 infection or an uninfected control (not recorded which).

In this sample, this clonotype turned up a few times. The rearrangement joins TRBV18 to TRBJ2-7; D assignment may be TRBD1 or TRBD2 (5 bases each). V gave up 3 bases and J gave up 3 bases, with 15 bases separating them. The CDR3 is 15 amino acids. Germline CDR1 is KGHSH and CDR2 is LQKENI. The CDR3 spells CASSPGTGGRYEQYF. The CDR3 coding sequence is TGTGCCAGCTCACCGGGGACGGGTGGTCGCTACGAGCAGTACTTC.

This clonotype qualifies as medium-sized (0.01 to 0.1%). V and J are TRBV20-1 and TRBJ2-1; 7 bases fit TRBD1. The J segment lost 6 bases and the V segment lost 0 bases, leaving 17 bases of the junction unmatched. The length of the CDR3 is 18 residues. In germline, CDR1 is DFQATT, CDR2 SNEGSKA (reference sequence). DNA of the CDR3: TGCAGTGCTAGAGATAGATTCAATGGTGGCAGGGGGTCCAATGAGCAGTTCTTC. Residues: CSARDRFNGGRGSNEQFF.

This clonotype showed up many times. The rearrangement links TRBV5-4 to TRBJ1-2, with 7 bases fitting TRBD1. Per the germline V gene, CDR1 is SGHNT and CDR2 is YYREEE (reference sequence). The CDR3 runs to 16 residues. The V segment lost 4 bases and the J segment 4 bases; nucleotides outside the gene matches: 13. CDR3 amino acids: CASSPAQTGSSYGYTF. The CDR3 nucleotides read TGTGCCAGCAGCCCGGCCCAGACAGGGAGTAGCTATGGCTACACCTTC.

This clonotype was counted many times. The V gene is TRBV7-6, the J gene TRBJ1-2, with D possibly being TRBD1 (5 bases). CDR3 length equals 14 residues. Germline V gives CDR1 SGHVS, CDR2 FNYEAQ. Trimming shortened V by 5 bases and J by 2 bases, and 12 bases separated the two germline ends. The DNA of the CDR3 is TGTGCCAGCAGCATAGACCAGGGCAACTATGGCTACACCTTC. Protein product: CASSIDQGNYGYTF.